The 20 T cell receptor beta chains below were found in one sample sequenced in a study of T cell clonotyping in hematopoietic cell transplantation (dated by TCRdb to about 2021). The intended sense of this specimen's time point label: recipient sample about 28 days before transplant, after cytoreduction. The library came from the immunoSEQ multiplex PCR assay. In its TCRdb copy, this immuneACCESS table keeps in-frame sequences only and misses some clones. Where compared with another copy, unresolved V genes explain less than half of these, and the others have no known cause. The sample records around 10,000 clones, under 95% of which are singletons. Jointly, the top ten make up about 13% of the sample. Sequencing was performed on peripheral blood mononuclear cells, taken before stem cell transplant. Every receptor here comes from a middle-aged woman with acute myeloid leukemia. Some clones in this sample may be carry-over from other donors' samples.

The V and J genes are TRBV9 and TRBJ2-5; weak D call: TRBD1 (5 bases). This CDR3 is built from 15 residues. V was trimmed by 4 bases and J by 1 base, leaving 14 bases between them. The V gene's germline CDR1 is SGDLS and CDR2 YYNGEE. CDR3 sequence reads: CASSPQTGTQETQYF. CDR3 coding DNA: TGTGCCAGCAGCCCCCAAACAGGAACCCAAGAGACCCAGTACTTC.

The chain has TRBV7-2 and TRBJ2-7; the match to TRBD2 covers 13 bases. This CDR3 region has 16 residues. The V gene end was trimmed by 3 bases and the J gene end by 4 bases; junction bases not matched to a gene: 6. Per germline, CDR1 SGHTA and CDR2 FQGNSA. This CDR3 is CASSFPLAGGPYEQYF. The CDR3 coding sequence is TGTGCCAGCAGCTTCCCACTAGCGGGAGGGCCTTACGAGCAGTACTTC.

J is TRBJ2-7 and V is TRBV7-6; possibly TRBD1 for D (5 bases). Trimming stripped 3 bases from V and 4 bases from J, with 13 bases between. The CDR3 loop spans 14 amino acids. The germline V gene encodes CDR1 SGHVS and CDR2 FNYEAQ. The CDR3 coding sequence is TGTGCCAGCAGCTTTACAGGTGGGATTTACGAGCAGTACTTC. Translated, it gives CASSFTGGIYEQYF.

This clone occurred once. V is TRBV30 and J is TRBJ2-3; 12 bases are shared with TRBD2. Germline assignment: CDR1 GTSNPN and CDR2 SVGIG (reference sequence). CDR3 length: 15 residues. The V gene end was trimmed by 1 base and the J gene end by 6 bases; junction bases not matched to a gene: 5. CDR3 protein: CAWSASGRAGDTQYF. The DNA for the CDR3 is TGTGCCTGGAGTGCTAGCGGGAGGGCTGGGGATACGCAGTATTTT.

The chain links TRBV4-3 to TRBJ1-3; D not certain. Trimming pared 1 base from V and 4 bases from J, leaving 8 bases between. Germline V gene sequence: CDR1 LGHNA, CDR2 YSLEER. This CDR3 spans 14 amino acids. In nucleotides, the CDR3 is TGCGCCAGCAGCCAAGGGGCTGGCGGAAACACCATATATTTT. Its protein product is CASSQGAGGNTIYF.

The chain has TRBV30 and TRBJ2-7; 8 bases agree with TRBD1. Germline assignment: CDR1 GTSNPN and CDR2 SVGIG (reference sequence). After removal of 5 bases from V and 2 bases from J, the junction contained 8 bases not matched to a gene. The CDR3 sequence is 14 residues long. In nucleotides, the CDR3 is TGTGCCTGGGATACCGGGACAGGCCCCTACGAGCAGTACTTC. Translation: CAWDTGTGPYEQYF.

V is TRBV2 and J is TRBJ1-1, with a tentative D call TRBD1 (6 bases). Germline V gene sequence: CDR1 SNHLY, CDR2 FYNNEI. This CDR3 contains 16 residues. V was shortened by 5 bases and J by 7 bases, with 23 bases between the two germline ends. The CDR3 here is CASSIDRLTLGREAFF. CDR3 sequence (DNA): TGTGCCAGCAGTATCGACAGGCTAACCTTAGGGCGTGAAGCTTTCTTT.

The chain carries TRBV13 and TRBJ2-1; D unresolved. CDR1 and CDR2 (germline): PRHDT, FYEKMQ (reference sequence). Trimming left V 5 bases short and J 4 bases short, with 12 bases between. The CDR3 runs to 14 residues. CDR3 amino acids: CASSPLKGYNEQFF. The CDR3, as DNA: TGTGCCAGCAGCCCCTTAAAGGGTTACAATGAGCAGTTCTTC.

J is TRBJ2-1 and V is TRBV29-1, with 16 bases matching TRBD2. V shed 4 bases, J shed 8 bases, and the junction held 5 bases outside the gene matches. The CDR3 loop spans 15 amino acids. CDR1 is SQVTM and CDR2 is ANQGSEA in the germline V gene. Here the CDR3 reads CSVAGTSGRGDEQFF. CDR3 in DNA: TGCAGCGTTGCTGGGACTAGCGGGAGGGGCGATGAGCAGTTCTTC.

The V call is TRBV27, the J call TRBJ2-1; 8 nucleotides agree with TRBD2. This CDR3 region has 14 residues. Per the germline V gene, CDR1 is MNHEY and CDR2 is SMNVEV (reference sequence). The trim removed 2 bases at V and 8 bases at J, leaving 5 bases unmatched. The CDR3 region is CASSLRRGGDEQFF. DNA for the CDR3: TGTGCCAGCAGTTTACGCCGGGGGGGTGATGAGCAGTTCTTC.

This sequence joins TRBV25-1 and TRBJ2-1; D uncertain. Germline-derived CDR1 and CDR2 are MGHDK and SYGVNS. The CDR3 totals 15 residues. With 5 bases removed from V and 0 bases from J, the gap between germline ends came to 11 bases. For the CDR3, the DNA is TGTGCCAGCAGTTCTTTGCGGAGCTCCTACAATGAGCAGTTCTTC. This encodes CASSSLRSSYNEQFF. Combining the CDR3 with reference TRBV25-1 and TRBJ2-1 gives the whole variable domain EADIYQTPRYLVIGTGKKITLECSQTMGHDKMYWYQQDPGMELHLIHYSYGVNSTEKGDLSSESTVSRIRTEHFPLTLESARPSHTSQYLCASSSLRSSYNEQFFGPGTRLTVL.

This chain connects TRBV9 to TRBJ2-3, with D maybe TRBD1 (6 bases). Germline values: CDR1 SGDLS, CDR2 YYNGEE. The germline V and J ends were trimmed by 0 bases and 7 bases, with 15 bases remaining between them. The CDR3 extends over 15 amino acids. DNA for the CDR3: TGTGCCAGCAGCGTAGCTTGGCAGGGGACGAATACGCAGTATTTT. Its translation: CASSVAWQGTNTQYF.

The rearrangement links TRBV9 to TRBJ2-2; D is possibly TRBD2 (6 bases). Trimming removed 4 bases at V and 3 bases at J, with 13 bases between. Germline V gene sequence: CDR1 SGDLS, CDR2 YYNGEE. The CDR3 covers 15 residues. As DNA, the CDR3 is TGTGCCAGCAGCTTTTCTGGGACTTACACCGGGGAGCTGTTTTTT. This encodes CASSFSGTYTGELFF.

The rearrangement links TRBV2 to TRBJ2-5; no reliable D call. The CDR3 totals 13 residues. Germline V CDR1 and CDR2: SNHLY, FYNNEI. The V end was cut by 5 bases, the J end by 2 bases, with 9 bases between. CDR3 loop: CASSLALQETQYF. In DNA form, the CDR3 reads TGTGCCAGCAGTCTCGCACTTCAAGAGACCCAGTACTTC.

The CDR3, as DNA: TGTGCCTGGAACCAACAGGCAAGGGTCTATGGCTACACCTTC. Residues: CAWNQQARVYGYTF. This chain uses TRBV30 with TRBJ1-2, with TRBD1 as a possible D gene (5 bases). The CDR3 has 14 residues. V shed 4 bases and J shed 4 bases, with 16 bases lying between them. Germline values: CDR1 GTSNPN, CDR2 SVGIG (reference sequence).

This chain connects TRBV30 to TRBJ2-5; D not certain. CDR3 size: 14 residues. Trimming stripped 0 bases from V and 5 bases from J, with 13 bases between. Germline V gene sequence: CDR1 GTSNPN, CDR2 SVGIG (reference sequence). CDR3 protein: CAWSVSRSVETQYF. The CDR3 DNA follows: TGTGCCTGGAGTGTAAGCAGGAGTGTTGAGACCCAGTACTTC.

The rearrangement links TRBV29-1 to TRBJ1-5; tentative D call: TRBD1 (6 bases). V lost 8 bases and J lost 3, with 14 bases in between. CDR1 is SQVTM and CDR2 is ANQGSEA in the germline V gene. The length of the CDR3 is 13 residues. In DNA, the CDR3 is TGCAGCATAAGGGACAATTTCAATCAGCCCCAGCATTTT. It is translated as CSIRDNFNQPQHF.

V is TRBV2 and J is TRBJ2-7, with 11 bases lining up with TRBD1. The germline gives CDR1 SNHLY, CDR2 FYNNEI. V lost 6 bases, J lost 0 bases, and 4 bases stayed unmatched. The CDR3 covers 15 residues. In DNA, the CDR3 is TGTGCCAGCAGGGGGGGACAGGGGGACTCCTACGAGCAGTACTTC. Its protein product is CASRGGQGDSYEQYF.

This clone has just one count. V usage is TRBV9 and J usage is TRBJ2-6; D not resolved. This CDR3 has 17 amino acids. Germline CDR1 and CDR2: SGDLS and YYNGEE. The germline V and J ends were trimmed by 1 base and 2 bases, with 13 bases remaining between them. The CDR3 nucleotides are TGTGCCAGCAGCGTATATCCCTTAGGAGCTGGGGCCAACGTCCTGACTTTC. Its protein product is CASSVYPLGAGANVLTF.

This CDR3 reads CASSFSGEGYEQYF. CDR3 sequence (DNA): TGTGCCAGCAGCTTTTCAGGGGAAGGGTACGAGCAGTACTTC. J is TRBJ2-7 and V is TRBV7-6; possible D gene TRBD1, 6 bases. Germline V gene data show CDR1 as SGHVS and CDR2 as FNYEAQ. This CDR3 region has 14 residues. V lost 3 bases, J lost 4 bases, and 13 bases lay in between.